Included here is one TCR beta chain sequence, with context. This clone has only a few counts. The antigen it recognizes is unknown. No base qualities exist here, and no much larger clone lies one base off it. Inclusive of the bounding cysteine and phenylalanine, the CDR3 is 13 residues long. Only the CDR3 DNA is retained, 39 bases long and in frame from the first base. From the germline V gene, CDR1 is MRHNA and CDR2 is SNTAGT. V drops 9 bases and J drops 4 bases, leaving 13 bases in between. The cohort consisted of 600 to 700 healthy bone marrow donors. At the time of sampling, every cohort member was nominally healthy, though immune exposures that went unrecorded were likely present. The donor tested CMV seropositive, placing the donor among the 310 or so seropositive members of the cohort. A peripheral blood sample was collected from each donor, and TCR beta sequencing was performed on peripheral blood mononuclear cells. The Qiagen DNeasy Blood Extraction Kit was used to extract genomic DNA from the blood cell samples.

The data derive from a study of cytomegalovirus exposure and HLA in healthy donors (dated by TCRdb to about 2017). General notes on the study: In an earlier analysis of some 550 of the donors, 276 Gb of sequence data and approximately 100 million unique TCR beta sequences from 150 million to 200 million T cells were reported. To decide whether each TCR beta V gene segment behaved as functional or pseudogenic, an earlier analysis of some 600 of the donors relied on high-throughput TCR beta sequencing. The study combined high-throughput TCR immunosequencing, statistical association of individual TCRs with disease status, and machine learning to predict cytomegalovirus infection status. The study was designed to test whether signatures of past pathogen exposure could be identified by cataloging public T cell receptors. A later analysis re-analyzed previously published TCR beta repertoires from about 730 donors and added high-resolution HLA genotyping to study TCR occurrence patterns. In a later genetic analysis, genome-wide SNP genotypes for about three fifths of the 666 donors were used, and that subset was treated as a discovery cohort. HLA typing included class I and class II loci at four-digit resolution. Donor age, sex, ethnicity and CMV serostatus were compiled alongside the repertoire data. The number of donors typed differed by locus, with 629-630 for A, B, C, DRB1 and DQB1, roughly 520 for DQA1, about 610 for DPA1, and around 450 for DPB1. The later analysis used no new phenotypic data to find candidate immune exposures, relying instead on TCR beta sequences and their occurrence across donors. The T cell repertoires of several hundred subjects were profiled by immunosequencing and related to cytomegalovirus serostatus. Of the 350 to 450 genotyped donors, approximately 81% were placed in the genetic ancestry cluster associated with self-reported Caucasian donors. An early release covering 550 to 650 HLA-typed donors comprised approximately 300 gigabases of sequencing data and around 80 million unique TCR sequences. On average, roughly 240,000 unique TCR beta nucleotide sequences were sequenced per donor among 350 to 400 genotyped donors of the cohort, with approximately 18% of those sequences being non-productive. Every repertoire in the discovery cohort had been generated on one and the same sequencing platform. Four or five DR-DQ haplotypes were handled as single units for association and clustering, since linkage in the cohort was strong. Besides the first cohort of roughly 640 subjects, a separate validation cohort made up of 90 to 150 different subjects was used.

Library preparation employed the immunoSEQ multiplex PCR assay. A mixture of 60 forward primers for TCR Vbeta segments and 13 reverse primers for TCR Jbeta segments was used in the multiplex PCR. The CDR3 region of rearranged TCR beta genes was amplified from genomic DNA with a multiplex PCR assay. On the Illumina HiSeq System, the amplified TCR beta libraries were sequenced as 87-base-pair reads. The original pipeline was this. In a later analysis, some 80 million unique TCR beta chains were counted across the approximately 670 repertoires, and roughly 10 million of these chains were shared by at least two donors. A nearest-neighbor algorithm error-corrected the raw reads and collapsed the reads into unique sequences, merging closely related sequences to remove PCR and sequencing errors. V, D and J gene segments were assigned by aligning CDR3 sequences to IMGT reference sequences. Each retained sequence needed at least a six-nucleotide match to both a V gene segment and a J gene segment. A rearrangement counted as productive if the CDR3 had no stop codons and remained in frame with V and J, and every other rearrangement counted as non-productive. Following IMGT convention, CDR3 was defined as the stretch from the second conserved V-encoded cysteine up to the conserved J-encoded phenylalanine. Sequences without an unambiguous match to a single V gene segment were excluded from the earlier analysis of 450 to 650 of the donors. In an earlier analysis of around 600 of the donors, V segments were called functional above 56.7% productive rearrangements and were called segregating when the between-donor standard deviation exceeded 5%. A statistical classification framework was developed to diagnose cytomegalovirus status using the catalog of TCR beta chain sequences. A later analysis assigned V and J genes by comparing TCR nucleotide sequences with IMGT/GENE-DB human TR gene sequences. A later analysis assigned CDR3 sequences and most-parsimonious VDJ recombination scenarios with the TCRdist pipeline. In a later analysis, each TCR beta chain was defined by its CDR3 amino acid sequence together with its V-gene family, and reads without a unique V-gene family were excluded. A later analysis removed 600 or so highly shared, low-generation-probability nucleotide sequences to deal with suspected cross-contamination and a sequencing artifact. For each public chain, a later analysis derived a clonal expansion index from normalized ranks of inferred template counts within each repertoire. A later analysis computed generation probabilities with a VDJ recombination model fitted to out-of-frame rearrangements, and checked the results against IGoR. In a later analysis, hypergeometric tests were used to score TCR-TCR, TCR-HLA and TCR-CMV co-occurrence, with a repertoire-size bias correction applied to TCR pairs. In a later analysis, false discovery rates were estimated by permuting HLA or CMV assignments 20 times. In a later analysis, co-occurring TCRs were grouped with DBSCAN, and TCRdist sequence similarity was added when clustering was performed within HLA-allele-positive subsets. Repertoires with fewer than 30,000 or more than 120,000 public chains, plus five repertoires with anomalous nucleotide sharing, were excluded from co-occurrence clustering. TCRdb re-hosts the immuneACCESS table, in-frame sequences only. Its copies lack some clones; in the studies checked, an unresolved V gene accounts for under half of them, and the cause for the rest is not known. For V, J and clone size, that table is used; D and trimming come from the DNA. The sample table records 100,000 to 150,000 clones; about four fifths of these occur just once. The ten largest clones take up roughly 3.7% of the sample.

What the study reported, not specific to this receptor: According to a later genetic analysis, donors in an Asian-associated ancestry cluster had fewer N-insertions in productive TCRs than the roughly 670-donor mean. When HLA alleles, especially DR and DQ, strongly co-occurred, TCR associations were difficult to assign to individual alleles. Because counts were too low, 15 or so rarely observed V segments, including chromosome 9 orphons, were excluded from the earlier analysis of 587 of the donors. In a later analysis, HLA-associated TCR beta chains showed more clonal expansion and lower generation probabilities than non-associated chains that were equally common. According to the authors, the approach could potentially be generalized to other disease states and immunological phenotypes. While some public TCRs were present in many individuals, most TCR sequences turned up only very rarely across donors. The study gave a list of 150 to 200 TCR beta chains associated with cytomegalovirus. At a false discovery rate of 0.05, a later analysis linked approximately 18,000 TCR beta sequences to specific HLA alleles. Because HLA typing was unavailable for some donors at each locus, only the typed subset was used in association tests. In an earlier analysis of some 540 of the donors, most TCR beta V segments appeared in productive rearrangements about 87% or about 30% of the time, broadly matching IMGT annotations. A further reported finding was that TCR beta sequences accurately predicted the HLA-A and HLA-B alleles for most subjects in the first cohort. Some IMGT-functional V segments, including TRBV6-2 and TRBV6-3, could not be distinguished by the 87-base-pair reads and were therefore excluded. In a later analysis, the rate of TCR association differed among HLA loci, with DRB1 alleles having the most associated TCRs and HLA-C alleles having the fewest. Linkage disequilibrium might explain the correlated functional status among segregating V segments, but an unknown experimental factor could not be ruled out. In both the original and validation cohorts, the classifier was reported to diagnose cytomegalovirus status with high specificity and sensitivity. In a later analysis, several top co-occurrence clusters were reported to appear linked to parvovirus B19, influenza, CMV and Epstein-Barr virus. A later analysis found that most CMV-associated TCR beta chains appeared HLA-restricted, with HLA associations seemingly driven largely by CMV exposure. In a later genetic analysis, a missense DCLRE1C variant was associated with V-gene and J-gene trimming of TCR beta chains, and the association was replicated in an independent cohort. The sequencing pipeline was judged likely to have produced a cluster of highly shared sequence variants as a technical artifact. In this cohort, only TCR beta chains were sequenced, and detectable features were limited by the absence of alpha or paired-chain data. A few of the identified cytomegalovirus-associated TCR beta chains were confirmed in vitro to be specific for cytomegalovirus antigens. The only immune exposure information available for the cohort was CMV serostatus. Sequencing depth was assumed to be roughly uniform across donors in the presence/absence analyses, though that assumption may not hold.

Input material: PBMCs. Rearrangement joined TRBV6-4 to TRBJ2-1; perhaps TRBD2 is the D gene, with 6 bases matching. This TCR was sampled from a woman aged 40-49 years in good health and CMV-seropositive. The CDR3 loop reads CASSSDVYNEQFF. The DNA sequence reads TGTGCCAGTTCTAGCGACGTATACAATGAGCAGTTCTTC.